This TCR beta chain was documented in a study of cytomegalovirus exposure and HLA in healthy donors. Regarding the study as a whole: In a later analysis, HLA-C alleles had the fewest associated TCRs, DRB1 alleles the most. The study recorded around 160 TCR beta chains that were cytomegalovirus-associated. In a later analysis, at a false discovery rate of 0.05, 17,000 or so TCR beta sequences matched HLA alleles.

About this clone: Its antigen is not known.

This CDR3 has 15 residues. V gave up 3 bases and J gave up 6 bases; unmatched junction bases: 6. Germline CDR1 and CDR2: SGHAT and FQNNGV. With 60 Vbeta and 13 Jbeta primers, the PCR was carried out. Clones were read by immunoSEQ multiplex PCR, and TCRdb kept only the in-frame ones, dropping some. The sample has approximately 78,000 clones; 50% to 80% are singletons. J is TRBJ2-2 and V is TRBV11-2; TRBD2 agrees at 8 bases. The sample consisted of PBMCs. This receptor was taken from a man aged 40-49 years in good health and CMV-seropositive. The CDR3 reads CASSFSGVTSGELFF. CDR3 DNA: TGTGCCAGCAGCTTTAGCGGGGTGACGTCCGGGGAGCTGTTTTTT. The complete variable domain, with remaining parts taken from reference TRBV11-2 and TRBJ2-2, reads EAGVAQSPRYKIIEKRQSVAFWCNPISGHATLYWYQQILGQGPKLLIQFQNNGVVDDSQLPKDRFSAERLKGVDSTLKIQPAKLEDSAVYLCASSFSGVTSGELFFGEGSRLTVL.